This TCR beta chain emerged from a study of CD8+ T cells in alopecia areata (dated by TCRdb to the late 2010s). Context from the whole study: Treated patients were enrolled in an open-label pilot trial of oral tofacitinib at 5 to 10 mg twice daily for moderate-to-severe alopecia areata. immunoSEQ multiplex PCR using 35 Vbeta forward primers and 13 Jbeta reverse primers was used to amplify TCRbeta CDR3 regions. High-throughput TCRbeta sequencing was used to examine T cell clonal expansion in alopecia areata in both the C3H/HeJ mouse model and human patients. Tofacitinib was administered for 6 to 18 months, and 6 months of follow-up off drug were then conducted to assess delayed response and recurrence. Scalp clonality was compared among normal scalp (n=4), patchy alopecia areata scalp (n=8), and alopecia totalis/universalis scalp (n=8). RNA was obtained with the PAXgene miRNA kit for fixed scalp, the miRNeasy kit for PBMCs, and the RNeasy kit for mouse skin. Disease severity in treated patients was measured with the SALT score, which quantifies the percentage of affected scalp surface area. Tofacitinib-treated patients had biopsies at baseline and at 4 and 24 weeks of treatment, with a later scalp biopsy in several patients. In humans, TCRbeta sequencing was performed on scalp tissue and on sorted CD4+ and CD8+ peripheral blood T cells from healthy controls and from patients with patchy or totalis/universalis alopecia areata.

What the time point label conveys for this sample: roughly 27 days on oral tofacitinib. The treatment or condition label for this specimen denotes: oral pan-JAK inhibitor, 5-10 mg twice daily. From alopecia areata patients, peripheral blood was collected along with lesional scalp punch biopsies. PBMCs were isolated by density centrifugation and stained for CD3, CD4 and CD8, after which CD4+ and CD8+ T cells were sorted on a FACSAria. This clone was counted between two and nine times. Which antigen it targets is not known. No qualities accompany the bases; no much larger clone lies one base away. Broad study findings and their caveats: Compared with normal scalp, lesional scalp had higher clonality and more expanded CD8+ clones, particularly in alopecia totalis/universalis, a pattern that suggests antigenic drive. During tofacitinib treatment, many expanded lesional clones stuck around in both scalp and blood, and this persistence may partly explain why relapse happens after treatment is stopped. TCR sequences shared between patients were less clear than in mice, possibly partly because of HLA diversity in the patient population. Unlike mouse skin, which is dominated by gammadelta T cells, normal human skin has resident alphabeta T cells that are also sequenced, and this complicates analysis of the scalp TCR repertoire. The treated cohort was small, with a single nonresponder, so links between baseline CD8+ expansion and response need larger studies. Tofacitinib significantly decreased scalp clonality and the number of expanded CD8+ clones among the top 100 scalp clones.

Preparation of the library involved the immunoSEQ multiplex PCR assay. RNA was extracted from all samples and reverse transcribed into cDNA as template for TCR sequencing. SuperScript III was used for first-strand cDNA synthesis, primed with a 2:1 mix of oligo-dT and random hexamers. A synthetic immune receptor repertoire was used to gauge amplification bias, and whatever bias remained was removed computationally. For the original study's pipeline: Raw reads were preprocessed to remove errors, and CDR3 was defined by IMGT conventions from the conserved cysteine to phenylalanine. Clonality was computed by normalizing Shannon entropy by log2 of the number of productive unique TCRs and subtracting the result from 1. CD4 or CD8 identity of scalp clones was inferred by cross-referencing scalp TCRbeta sequences with sorted blood CD4 and CD8 repertoires. The clones in this table, taken by TCRdb from immuneACCESS, are in-frame only. Not every clone is retained; where verified, under half of the shortfall comes from an unresolved V gene, and the cause of the rest is unknown. V and J calls and clone size are those listed in that table; D and trimming were worked out from the DNA. The sample has around 70,000 clones on record, 29% of them singletons. Clones ranked in the top ten supply under 15% of the sample.

CDR1 MGHRA and CDR2 YSYEKL were looked up in the germline V gene. The CDR3 runs 14 amino acids, cysteine and phenylalanine included. The entry retains the CDR3 DNA only, 42 bases that are in frame from base 1. At the junction V is shortened by 1 base and J by 9 bases, with 13 bases in between. The V and J segments used are TRBV4-1 and TRBJ1-5; the D gene remains uncertain. The sequence was collected from a human donor with alopecia areata. The specimen comprised CD8+ T cells sorted from blood, sampled at week 4, from a patient treated with tofacitinib. The CDR3 protein sequence reads: CASSQGSAWTPQHF. The sequence in DNA is TGCGCCAGCAGCCAAGGGAGCGCTTGGACGCCCCAGCATTTT.